This T cell receptor (beta chain) was sequenced for a study of control samples from healthy donors and cancer patients. The repertoire was sequenced with immunoSEQ multiplex PCR; TCRdb's copy has only in-frame clones and lacks some. The sample has about 59,000 clones, more than 85% seen once. This CDR3 has 18 amino acids. Trimming took 3 bases from V and 1 from J, leaving 22 bases between them. CDR1 MNHEY and CDR2 SVGEGT come from the germline V gene. The sequenced sample was PBMCs. The chain combines TRBV6-2 or TRBV6-3 with TRBJ2-7, with D maybe TRBD2 (7 bases). The sequence was obtained from a man in his forties or fifties with colorectal cancer. The CDR3 DNA follows: TGTGCCAGCAGTTATTGGGGGGGGCCCGGCACCTTATCCTACGAGCAGTACTTC. It specifies CASSYWGGPGTLSYEQYF.